The clone carrying this T cell receptor (beta chain) occurred a few times. This sample was taken from a study of cytotoxic CD8 clonotypes in ibrutinib-treated CLL. Study summary: It was after a median 12 months of treatment, range 6 to 36, that response samples were taken. Mean values per sample were hundreds of thousands of productive templates and 93,000 or so productive rearrangements.

About 2.2 micrograms of genomic DNA, which was extracted from cryopreserved PBMCs, served as the material used for the TCR beta libraries. Sequenced by immunoSEQ multiplex PCR; TCRdb stores in-frame clones only, minus some. The sample lists under 200,000 clones, 70% to 85% occurring once. Trimming removed 6 bases from V and 0 bases from J, with 8 bases in between. This CDR3 comprises 13 residues. Per germline, CDR1 MGHDK and CDR2 SYGVNS. The chain combines TRBV25-1 with TRBJ2-5, with TRBD1 as a possible D gene (6 bases). The source is a human donor with chronic lymphocytic leukemia. Sequenced here: PBMCs, sampled after 24 months of ibrutinib treatment. CDR3 in amino acids: CASRGDNQETQYF. CDR3 nucleotides: TGTGCCAGCAGGGGGGACAACCAAGAGACCCAGTACTTC.